The T cell receptor (beta chain) under discussion was sequenced for a study of OX40 agonist ivuxolimab in advanced cancers. Background on the whole study: Ivuxolimab was an agonistic, fully human IgG2 monoclonal antibody directed against OX40 (CD134), a costimulatory receptor. Intravenous ivuxolimab was administered to patients every 2 weeks at six dose levels: 0.01, 0.1, 0.3, 1.5, 3 and 10 mg/kg. Of the roughly 52 dose-escalation patients, hepatocellular carcinoma was present in about 20, melanoma in approximately 15, renal cell carcinoma in 9 and head and neck cancer in 9. The paper covers the monotherapy dose-escalation part of the phase I ivuxolimab trial, which included N = 52 patients. Partial responses occurred in three dose-escalation patients: two with cutaneous melanoma and one with hepatocellular carcinoma. Patients were allowed to have had prior anti-PD-1, anti-PD-L1 or anti-CTLA-4 therapy, and around 40% of the dose-escalation patients had previously received checkpoint inhibitors. Peripheral TCRbeta sequencing aimed to test whether ivuxolimab altered TCR sequence diversity and caused clonal T-cell expansion. A male proportion of roughly 80% and a mean age of 60 years, ranging from 23 to 79, were recorded for the dose-escalation cohort. Summary of the overall study and its limitations: After ivuxolimab, CD8+ T cells had more expanded clones than CD4+ T cells on average. In partial responders in the 0.1-3.0 mg/kg groups, normalized peripheral clonal expansion was found to be among the lowest, especially among CD8+ T cells. Antigen specificity was not determined for the clonally expanded peripheral T cells. Low levels of normalized T-cell clonal expansion were also seen in some patients who did not respond. At doses of 0.1 to 3.0 mg/kg, clonal expansion of both CD4+ and CD8+ blood T cells was observed from baseline to week 6.

To sequence the TCRbeta CDR3 region, genomic DNA was isolated from the sorted cells. The immunoSEQ Assay was used to sequence the TCRbeta CDR3 regions. TCRdb mirrors the immuneACCESS table, restricted to in-frame sequences. Some clones are absent from its copies; in checked studies, under half trace to an unresolved V gene, and the reason for the others is unknown. The sample table shows about 67,000 clones, and more than 70% are seen once. The top ten constitute 0.25% to 0.3% of the sample. In the case of this clone: The target of this receptor is not known. It has no much larger one-base neighbor in the sample; base qualities were not kept.

The trial excluded patients who had a history of autoimmune disease or who were on systemic immunosuppression. Peripheral blood for TCR sequencing was collected from all dose cohorts at baseline, on cycle 4 day 1, and on cycle 7 day 1. Samples were obtained from an open-label, multicenter, first-in-human phase I dose-escalation trial of ivuxolimab. Adults with locally advanced or metastatic head and neck squamous cell, hepatocellular, melanoma or renal cell carcinoma were enrolled in the trial. Before TCR sequencing, CD4+ T cells and CD8+ T cells from peripheral blood were sorted into separate populations. The germline V gene encodes CDR1 LNHDA and CDR2 SQIVND (reference sequence). The junction carries 14 bases between V and J, which are trimmed by 5 bases and 1 base respectively. The CDR3 spans 16 residues, from the cysteine through the phenylalanine. The read is trimmed to its CDR3 DNA, 48 bases read in frame from base 1.

The starting material was CD4+ or CD8+ T cells sorted from blood, obtained in a trial of the OX40 agonist ivuxolimab. The sequence was obtained from an adult with an advanced solid tumor such as melanoma, head and neck, liver or kidney cancer. Recombination joined TRBV19 with TRBJ2-2; a tentative D match to TRBD2 spans 6 bases. The DNA sequence follows: TGTGCCAGTAGTTCTCGGGACTCGCGGAACACCGGGGAGCTGTTTTTT. Its protein is CASSSRDSRNTGELFF. With the rest looked up from the reference TRBV19 and TRBJ2-2 genes rather than sequenced, the full variable domain is DGGITQSPKYLFRKEGQNVTLSCEQNLNHDAMYWYRQDPGQGLRLIYYSQIVNDFQKGDIAEGYSVSREKKESFPLTVTSAQKNPTAFYLCASSSRDSRNTGELFFGEGSRLTVL.